This record looks at one T cell receptor beta chain sequence and its context. The data were taken from a study of shared clonotypes between healthy human individuals. Authors' analysis steps: With immunoSEQ giving junction-only sequences and no quality scores, filtering differed. Data came from immunoSEQ multiplex PCR; TCRdb stores just in-frame clones and leaves some out. V and J calls and clone size are copied from that table; D and trimming were computed from the DNA. The sample lists 950,000 to 1,300,000 clones; approximately 72% were seen once. The trim removed 8 bases at V and 7 bases at J, leaving 14 bases unmatched. The V gene's germline CDR1 is LNHDA and CDR2 SQIVND (reference sequence). CDR3 length equals 15 residues.

Source material: memory CD4+ T cells sorted from blood. The sample's subset: CD45RA-negative fraction. The chain employs TRBV19 and TRBJ2-1; the match to TRBD2 covers 7 bases. The receptor comes from a man younger than 35 in good health. In nucleotides, the CDR3 is TGTGCCAGTGCGATGTTGGACGTCGGGAGGAATGAGCAGTTCTTC. It translates to CASAMLDVGRNEQFF.